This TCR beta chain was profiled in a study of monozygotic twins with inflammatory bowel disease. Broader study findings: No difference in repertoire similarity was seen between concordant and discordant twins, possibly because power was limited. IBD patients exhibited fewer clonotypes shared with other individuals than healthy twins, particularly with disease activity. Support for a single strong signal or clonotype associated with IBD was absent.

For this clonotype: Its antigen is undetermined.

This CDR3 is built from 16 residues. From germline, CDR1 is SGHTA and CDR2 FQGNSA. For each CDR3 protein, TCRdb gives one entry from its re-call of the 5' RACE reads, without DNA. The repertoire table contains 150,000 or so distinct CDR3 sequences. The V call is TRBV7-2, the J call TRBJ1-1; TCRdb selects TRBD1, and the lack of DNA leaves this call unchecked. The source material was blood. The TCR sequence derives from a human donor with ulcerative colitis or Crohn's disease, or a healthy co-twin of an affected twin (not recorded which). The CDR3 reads CASSSPAGQGNTEAFF.